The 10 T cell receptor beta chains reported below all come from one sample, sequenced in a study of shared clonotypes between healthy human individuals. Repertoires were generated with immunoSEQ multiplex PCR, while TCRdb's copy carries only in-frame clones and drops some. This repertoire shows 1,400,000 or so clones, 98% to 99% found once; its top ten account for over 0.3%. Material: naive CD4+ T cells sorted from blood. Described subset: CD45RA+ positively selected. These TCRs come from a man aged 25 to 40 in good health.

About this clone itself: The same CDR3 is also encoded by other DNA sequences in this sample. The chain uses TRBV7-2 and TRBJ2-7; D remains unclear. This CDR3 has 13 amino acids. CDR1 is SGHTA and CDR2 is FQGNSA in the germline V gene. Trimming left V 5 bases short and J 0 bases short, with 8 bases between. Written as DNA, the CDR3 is TGTGCCAGCAGCCGGAGTTTCTCCTACGAGCAGTACTTC. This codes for CASSRSFSYEQYF.

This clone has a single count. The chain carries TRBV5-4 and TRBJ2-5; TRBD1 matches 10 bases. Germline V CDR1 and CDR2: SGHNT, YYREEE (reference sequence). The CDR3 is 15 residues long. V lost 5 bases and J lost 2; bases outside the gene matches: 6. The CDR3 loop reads CASSRDRGLQETQYF. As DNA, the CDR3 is TGTGCCAGCAGTAGGGACAGGGGACTTCAAGAGACCCAGTACTTC.

CDR3 sequence (DNA): TGTGCCAGCAGTTGGGACAGGGGGCAGAATGAGCAGTTCTTC. Protein: CASSWDRGQNEQFF. The V and J genes are TRBV2 and TRBJ2-1; 12 bases are shared with TRBD1. With 5 bases clipped from V and 7 bases from J, the junction kept 3 bases outside the gene matches. The length of the CDR3 is 14 residues. The V gene's germline CDR1 is SNHLY and CDR2 FYNNEI.

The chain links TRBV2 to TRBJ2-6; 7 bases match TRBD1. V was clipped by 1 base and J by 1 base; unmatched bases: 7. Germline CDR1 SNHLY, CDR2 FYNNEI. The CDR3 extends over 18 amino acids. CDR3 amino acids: CASSEGGQALSGANVLTF. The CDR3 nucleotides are TGTGCCAGCAGTGAAGGAGGACAGGCTTTGTCTGGGGCCAACGTCCTGACTTTC.

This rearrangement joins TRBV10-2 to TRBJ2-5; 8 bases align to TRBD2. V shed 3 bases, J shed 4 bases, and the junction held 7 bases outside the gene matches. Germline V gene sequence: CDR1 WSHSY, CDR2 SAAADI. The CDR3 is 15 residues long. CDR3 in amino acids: CASSEYGRAVETQYF. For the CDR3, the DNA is TGCGCCAGCAGTGAATACGGGAGGGCCGTAGAGACCCAGTACTTC.

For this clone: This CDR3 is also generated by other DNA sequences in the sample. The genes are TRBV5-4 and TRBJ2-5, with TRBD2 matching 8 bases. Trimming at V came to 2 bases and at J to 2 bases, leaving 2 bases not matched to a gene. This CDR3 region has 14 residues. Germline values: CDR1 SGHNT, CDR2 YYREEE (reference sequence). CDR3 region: CASSLAGVQETQYF. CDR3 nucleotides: TGTGCCAGCAGCTTAGCGGGAGTTCAAGAGACCCAGTACTTC.

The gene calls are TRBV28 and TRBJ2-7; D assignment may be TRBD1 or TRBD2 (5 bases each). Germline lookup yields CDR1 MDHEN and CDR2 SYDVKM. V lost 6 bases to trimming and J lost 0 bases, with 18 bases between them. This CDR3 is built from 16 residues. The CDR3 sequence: CASRRTTGGPSYEQYF. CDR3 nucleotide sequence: TGTGCCAGCAGGCGGACAACCGGAGGTCCCTCCTACGAGCAGTACTTC.

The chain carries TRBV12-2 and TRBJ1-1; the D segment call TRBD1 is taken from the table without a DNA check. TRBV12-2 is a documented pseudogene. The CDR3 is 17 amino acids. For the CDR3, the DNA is TGTGCAAGTCGCTTAAACCCGGGACAGAAGATGAACACTGAAGCTTTCTTT. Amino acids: CASRLNPGQKMNTEAFF.

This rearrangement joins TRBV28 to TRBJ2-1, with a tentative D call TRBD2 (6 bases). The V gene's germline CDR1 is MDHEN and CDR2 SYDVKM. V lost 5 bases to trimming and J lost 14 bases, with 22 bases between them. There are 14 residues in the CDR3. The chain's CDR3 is CASSQGSGASGEFF. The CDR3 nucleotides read TGTGCCAGCAGTCAGGGTAGCGGAGCGTCCGGGGAGTTCTTC.

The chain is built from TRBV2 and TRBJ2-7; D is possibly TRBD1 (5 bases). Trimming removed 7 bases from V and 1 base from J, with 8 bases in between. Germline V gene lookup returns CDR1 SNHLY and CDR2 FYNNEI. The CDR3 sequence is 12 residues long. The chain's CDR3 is CASIRVSYEQYF. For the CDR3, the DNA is TGTGCCAGCATCAGGGTGTCCTACGAGCAGTACTTC.